The 6 T cell receptor beta chains below all came from one sample that was sequenced in a study of monozygotic twins with inflammatory bowel disease. With the 5' RACE reads reprocessed, TCRdb shows one record per CDR3 protein and no DNA. The specimen's table records around 400,000 distinct CDR3 sequences. The sequenced material came from blood. The receptor source for this set is a human donor with ulcerative colitis or Crohn's disease, or a healthy co-twin of an affected twin (not recorded which).

The CDR3 region is CASKGGLNTGELFF. The V call is TRBV27, the J call TRBJ2-2; no DNA is available, so the TRBD2 call from TCRdb remains unchecked. CDR3 length: 14 residues. CDR1 is MNHEY and CDR2 is SMNVEV in the germline V gene (reference sequence).

V usage is TRBV20-1 and J usage is TRBJ2-7; TCRdb's D gene call, TRBD2, goes unchecked for lack of DNA. The germline CDR1 and CDR2 sequences are DFQATT and SNEGSKA (reference sequence). The CDR3 has 16 residues. CDR3 amino acids: CSARVFSGGAGYEQYF.

The chain has TRBV6-1 and TRBJ1-1; TCRdb lists TRBD1, though no DNA is available to test this call. Germline-derived CDR1 and CDR2 are MNHNS and SASEGT. This CDR3 is built from 15 residues. This CDR3 reads CASSPNTGGRTEAFF.

The CDR3 is CASSLATTTYNEQFF. This chain connects TRBV5-1 to TRBJ2-1. The CDR3 spans 15 residues. The germline V gene has CDR1 SGHRS and CDR2 YFSETQ.

The CDR3 loop is CASSTSVGGAPYNEQFF. This chain connects TRBV5-4 to TRBJ2-1; TCRdb selects TRBD2, and the lack of DNA leaves this call unchecked. In germline, CDR1 is SGHNT, CDR2 YYREEE (reference sequence). The CDR3 length is 17 residues. The full variable domain, in which reference TRBV5-4 and TRBJ2-1 provide the parts outside the CDR3, is ETGVTQSPTHLIKTRGQQVTLRCSSQSGHNTVSWYQQALGQGPQFIFQYYREEENGRGNFPPRFSGLQFPNYSSELNVNALELDDSALYLCASSTSVGGAPYNEQFFGPGTRLTVL.

J is TRBJ2-2 and V is TRBV5-4; the D call of TRBD2 rests on TCRdb alone, since no DNA is present to check it. Germline CDR1 and CDR2: SGHNT and YYREEE (reference sequence). The CDR3 runs 14 residues. This CDR3 is CASSLTSYTGELFF.